The TCR beta chain described here comes from a study of regulatory T cells in long-lasting Graves disease. Study-wide results and limits: Persistent disease was characterized by preferential usage of TRBV28, TRBJ1-2 and TRBJ2-5.

Arm-PCR of CDR3 regions with iRepertoire HTBI primers generated TCR beta libraries. TCRdb called the multiplex PCR reads again in MiXCR, with one record for every CDR3 protein. Here the sample spans 350,000 to 550,000 distinct CDR3 sequences, 11% to 15% being singletons. Noted time point: newly diagnosed GD, antithyroid drugs for less than 3 months. Construction of the TCR library relied on RNA isolated from PBMCs. Patients met American Thyroid Association criteria for Graves' disease. CDR1 is MNHEY and CDR2 is SVGAGI in the germline V gene. Between the trimmed V and J ends, which lost 4 bases and 7 bases, there was a span of 14 bases. This CDR3 spans 14 amino acids. Regarding this clonotype: What it binds is unknown.

These data were also reused for a study on T cells in Graves' hyperthyroidism and ophthalmopathy. That work adds: The authors deemed Graves' hyperthyroidism stable absent ophthalmopathy progression within 18 months.

The V call is TRBV6-5, the J call TRBJ1-3; perhaps TRBD1 as D (5 bases). The sequence was obtained from a woman aged 50 to 65 with Graves disease. The specimen comprised peripheral blood mononuclear cells (PBMCs), sampled at new diagnosis, from a patient treated with antithyroid drugs. CDR3 sequence reads: CASSSGPGGNTIYF. The DNA of the CDR3 is TGTGCCAGCAGTTCGGGCCCCGGGGGGAACACCATATATTTT.